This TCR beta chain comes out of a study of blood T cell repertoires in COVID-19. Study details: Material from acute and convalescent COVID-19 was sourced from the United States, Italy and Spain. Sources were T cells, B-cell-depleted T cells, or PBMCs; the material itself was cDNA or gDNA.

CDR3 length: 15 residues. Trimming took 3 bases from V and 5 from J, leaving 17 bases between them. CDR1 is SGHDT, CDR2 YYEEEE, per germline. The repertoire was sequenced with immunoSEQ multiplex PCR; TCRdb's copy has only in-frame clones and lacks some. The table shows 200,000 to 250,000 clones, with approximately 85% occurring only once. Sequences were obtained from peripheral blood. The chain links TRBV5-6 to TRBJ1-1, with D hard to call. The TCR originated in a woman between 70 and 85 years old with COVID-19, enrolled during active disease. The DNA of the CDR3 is TGTGCCAGCAGCTCATTACCGGGGATAGGGACTGAAGCTTTCTTT. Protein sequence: CASSSLPGIGTEAFF. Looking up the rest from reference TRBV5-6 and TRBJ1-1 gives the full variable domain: DAGVTQSPTHLIKTRGQQVTLRCSPKSGHDTVSWYQQALGQGPQFIFQYYEEEERQRGNFPDRFSGHQFPNYSSELNVNALLLGDSALYLCASSSLPGIGTEAFFGQGTRLTVV.